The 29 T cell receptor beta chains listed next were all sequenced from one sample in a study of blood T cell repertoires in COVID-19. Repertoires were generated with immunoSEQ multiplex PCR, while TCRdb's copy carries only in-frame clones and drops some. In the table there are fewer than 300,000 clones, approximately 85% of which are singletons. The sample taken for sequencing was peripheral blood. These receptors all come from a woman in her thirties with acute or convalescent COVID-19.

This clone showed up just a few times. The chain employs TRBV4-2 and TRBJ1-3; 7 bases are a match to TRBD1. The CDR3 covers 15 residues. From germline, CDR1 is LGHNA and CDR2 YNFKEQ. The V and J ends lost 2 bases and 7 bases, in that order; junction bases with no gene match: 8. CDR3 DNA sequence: TGTGCCAGCAGCCAAATTACAGGGGCCGGGAACACCATATATTTT. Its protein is CASSQITGAGNTIYF.

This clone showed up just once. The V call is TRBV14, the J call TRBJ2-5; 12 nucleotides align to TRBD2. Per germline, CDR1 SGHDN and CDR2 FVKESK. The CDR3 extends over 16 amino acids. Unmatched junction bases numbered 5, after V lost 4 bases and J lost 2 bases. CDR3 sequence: CASSLWTSGVQETQYF. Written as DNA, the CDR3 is TGTGCCAGCAGCCTTTGGACTAGCGGGGTACAAGAGACCCAGTACTTC.

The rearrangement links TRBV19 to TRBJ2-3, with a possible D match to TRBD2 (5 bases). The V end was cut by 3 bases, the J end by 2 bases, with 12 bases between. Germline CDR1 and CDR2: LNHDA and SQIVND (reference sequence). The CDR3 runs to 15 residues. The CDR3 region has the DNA TGTGCCAGTAGTATTCTCGGGGTTACCACAGATACGCAGTATTTT. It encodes CASSILGVTTDTQYF.

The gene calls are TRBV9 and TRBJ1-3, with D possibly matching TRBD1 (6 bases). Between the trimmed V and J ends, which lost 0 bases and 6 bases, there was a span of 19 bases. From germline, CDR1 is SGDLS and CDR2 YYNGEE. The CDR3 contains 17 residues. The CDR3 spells CASSVVTDRFNENTIYF. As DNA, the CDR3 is TGTGCCAGCAGCGTAGTTACAGACAGGTTTAATGAAAACACCATATATTTT.

The CDR3 reads CASTLNAPANEKLFF. In DNA, the CDR3 is TGTGCCAGCACCCTAAACGCCCCGGCTAATGAAAAACTGTTTTTT. V is TRBV6-5 and J is TRBJ1-4, with D hard to call. The CDR3 is made up of 15 amino acids. Trimming took 7 bases from V and 3 from J, leaving 15 bases between them. Looked up from germline, CDR1 is MNHEY and CDR2 is SVGAGI.

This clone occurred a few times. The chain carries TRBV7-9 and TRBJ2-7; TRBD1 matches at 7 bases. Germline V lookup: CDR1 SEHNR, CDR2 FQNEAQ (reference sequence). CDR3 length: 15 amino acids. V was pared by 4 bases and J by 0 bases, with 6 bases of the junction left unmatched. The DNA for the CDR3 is TGTGCCAGCAGCTCAGACAGGGACAGCTCCTACGAGCAGTACTTC. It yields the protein CASSSDRDSSYEQYF.

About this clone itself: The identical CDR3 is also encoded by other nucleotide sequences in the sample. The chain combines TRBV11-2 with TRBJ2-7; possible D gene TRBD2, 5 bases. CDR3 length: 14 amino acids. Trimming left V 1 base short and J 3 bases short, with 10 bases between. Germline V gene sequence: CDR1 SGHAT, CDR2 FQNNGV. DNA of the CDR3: TGTGCCAGCAGCTTAGGGCTAGCCTTCTACGAGCAGTACTTC. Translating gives CASSLGLAFYEQYF.

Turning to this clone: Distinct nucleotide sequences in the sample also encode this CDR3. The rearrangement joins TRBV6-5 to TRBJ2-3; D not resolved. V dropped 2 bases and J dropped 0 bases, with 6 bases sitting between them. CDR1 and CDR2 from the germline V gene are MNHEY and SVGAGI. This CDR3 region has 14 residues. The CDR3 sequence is CASSYTVSTDTQYF. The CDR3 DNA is TGTGCCAGCAGTTACACAGTTAGCACAGATACGCAGTATTTT.

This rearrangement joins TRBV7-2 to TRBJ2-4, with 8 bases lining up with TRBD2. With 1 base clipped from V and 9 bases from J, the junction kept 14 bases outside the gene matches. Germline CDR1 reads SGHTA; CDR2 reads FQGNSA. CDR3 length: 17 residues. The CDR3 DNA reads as TGTGCCAGCAGCTTAGTAGGGGGGGGTAGCGGGACGGGCATTCAGTACTTC. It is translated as CASSLVGGGSGTGIQYF.

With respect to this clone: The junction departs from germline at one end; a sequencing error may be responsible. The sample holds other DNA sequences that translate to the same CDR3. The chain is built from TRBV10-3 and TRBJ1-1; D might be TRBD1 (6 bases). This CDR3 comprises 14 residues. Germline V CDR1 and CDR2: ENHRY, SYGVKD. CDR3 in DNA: TGTGCCATCAATAGGGGGAGCAGAGACACTGAGGCTTTCTTT. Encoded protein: CAINRGSRDTEAFF.

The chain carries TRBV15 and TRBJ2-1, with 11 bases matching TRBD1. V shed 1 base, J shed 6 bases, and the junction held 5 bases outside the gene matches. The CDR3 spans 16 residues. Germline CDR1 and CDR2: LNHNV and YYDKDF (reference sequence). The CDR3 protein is CATSRGDRGRFNEQFF. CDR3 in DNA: TGTGCCACCAGCAGAGGGGACAGGGGGAGATTCAATGAGCAGTTCTTC.

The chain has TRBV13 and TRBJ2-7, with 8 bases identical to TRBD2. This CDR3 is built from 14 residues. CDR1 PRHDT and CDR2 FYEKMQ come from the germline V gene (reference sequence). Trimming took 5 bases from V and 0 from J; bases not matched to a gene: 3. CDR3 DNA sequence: TGTGCCAGCAGCGTCACTAGCGGCTCCTACGAGCAGTACTTC. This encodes CASSVTSGSYEQYF. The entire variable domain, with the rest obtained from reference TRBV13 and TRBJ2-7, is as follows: AAGVIQSPRHLIKEKRETATLKCYPIPRHDTVYWYQQGPGQDPQFLISFYEKMQSDKGSIPDRFSAQQFSDYHSELNMSSLELGDSALYFCASSVTSGSYEQYFGPGTRLTVT.

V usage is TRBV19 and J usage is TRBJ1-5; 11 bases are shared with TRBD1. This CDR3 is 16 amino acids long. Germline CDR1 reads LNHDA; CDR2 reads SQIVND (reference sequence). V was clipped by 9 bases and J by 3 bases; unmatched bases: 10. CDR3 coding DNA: TGTGCCAGCAGGACAGGGGGCCACAGTTCCAATCAGCCCCAGCATTTT. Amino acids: CASRTGGHSSNQPQHF.

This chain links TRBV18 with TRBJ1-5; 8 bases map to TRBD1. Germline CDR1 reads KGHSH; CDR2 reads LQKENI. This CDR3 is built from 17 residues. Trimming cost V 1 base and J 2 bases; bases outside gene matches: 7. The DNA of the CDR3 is TGTGCCAGCTCACCACTACGGACAGGGAACGGCAATCAGCCCCAGCATTTT. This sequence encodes CASSPLRTGNGNQPQHF.

CDR3 in amino acids: CAWSAGLAGDSAFYEQYF. CDR3 DNA sequence: TGTGCCTGGAGTGCGGGACTAGCGGGAGATTCGGCCTTCTACGAGCAGTACTTC. The chain combines TRBV30 with TRBJ2-7, with 14 bases fitting TRBD2. In germline, CDR1 is GTSNPN, CDR2 SVGIG (reference sequence). V was clipped by 1 base and J by 3 bases; unmatched bases: 11. There are 18 residues in the CDR3.

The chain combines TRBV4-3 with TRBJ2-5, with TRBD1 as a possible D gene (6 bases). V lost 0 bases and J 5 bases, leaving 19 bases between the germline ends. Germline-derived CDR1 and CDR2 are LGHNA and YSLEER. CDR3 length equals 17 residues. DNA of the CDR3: TGCGCCAGCAGCCAAGAGGGGGCCTGGGGGAAGGCGGAGACCCAGTACTTC. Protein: CASSQEGAWGKAETQYF.

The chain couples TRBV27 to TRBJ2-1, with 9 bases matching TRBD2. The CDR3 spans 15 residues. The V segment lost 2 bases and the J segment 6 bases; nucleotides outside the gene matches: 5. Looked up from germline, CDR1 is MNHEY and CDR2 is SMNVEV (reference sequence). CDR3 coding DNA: TGTGCCAGCAGTTTAGATAGCGGGAGTTCCAATGAGCAGTTCTTC. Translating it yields CASSLDSGSSNEQFF.

The CDR3: CASSRDLAGASQETQYF. CDR3 sequence (DNA): TGTGCCAGCTCACGTGACCTAGCGGGAGCCTCCCAAGAGACCCAGTACTTC. The rearrangement links TRBV18 to TRBJ2-5, with 10 nucleotides matching TRBD2. Germline-derived CDR1 and CDR2 are KGHSH and LQKENI. The CDR3 extends over 17 amino acids. J lost 1 base, V lost 4 bases, and 9 bases had no gene match. Based on the CDR3 plus reference TRBV18 and TRBJ2-5, the full variable domain is NAGVMQNPRHLVRRRGQEARLRCSPMKGHSHVYWYRQLPEEGLKFMVYLQKENIIDESGMPKERFSAEFPKEGPSILRIQQVVRGDSAAYFCASSRDLAGASQETQYFGPGTRLLVL.

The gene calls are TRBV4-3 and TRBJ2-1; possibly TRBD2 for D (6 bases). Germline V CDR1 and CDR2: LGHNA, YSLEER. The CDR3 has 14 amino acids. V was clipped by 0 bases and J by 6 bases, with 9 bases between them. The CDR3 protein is CASSQDRRGNEQFF. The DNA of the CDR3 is TGCGCCAGCAGCCAAGACAGGAGGGGCAATGAGCAGTTCTTC.

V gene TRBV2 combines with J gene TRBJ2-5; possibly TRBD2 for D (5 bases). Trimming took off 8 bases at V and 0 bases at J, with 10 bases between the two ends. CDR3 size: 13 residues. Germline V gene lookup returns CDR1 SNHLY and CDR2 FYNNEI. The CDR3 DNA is TGTGCCAGCGAGGGCGGGTACCAAGAGACCCAGTACTTC. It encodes CASEGGYQETQYF.

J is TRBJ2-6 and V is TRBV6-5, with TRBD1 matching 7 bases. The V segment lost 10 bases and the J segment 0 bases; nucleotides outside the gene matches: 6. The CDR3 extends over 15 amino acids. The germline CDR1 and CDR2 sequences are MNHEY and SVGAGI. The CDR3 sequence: CATQTGASGANVLTF. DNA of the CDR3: TGTGCCACTCAAACAGGGGCCTCTGGGGCCAACGTCCTGACTTTC.

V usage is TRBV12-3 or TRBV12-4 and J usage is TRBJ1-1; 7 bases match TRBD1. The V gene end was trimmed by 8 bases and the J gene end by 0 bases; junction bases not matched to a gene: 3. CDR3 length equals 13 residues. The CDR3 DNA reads TGTGCCAGCGGTCAGGGGGTGAACACTGAAGCTTTCTTT. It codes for CASGQGVNTEAFF.

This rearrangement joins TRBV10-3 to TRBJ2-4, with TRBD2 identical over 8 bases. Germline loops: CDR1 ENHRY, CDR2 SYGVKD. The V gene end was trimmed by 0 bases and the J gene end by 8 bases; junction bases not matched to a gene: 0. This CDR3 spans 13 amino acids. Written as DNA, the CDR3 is TGTGCCATCAGTGAGTCCGGGAGGGACATTCAGTACTTC. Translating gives CAISESGRDIQYF.

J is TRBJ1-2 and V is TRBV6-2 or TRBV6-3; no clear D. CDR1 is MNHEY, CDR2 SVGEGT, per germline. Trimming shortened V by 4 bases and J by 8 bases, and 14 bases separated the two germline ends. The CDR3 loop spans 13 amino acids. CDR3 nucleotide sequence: TGTGCCAGCAGTTGGGTGCATCCGGGGGGCTACACCTTC. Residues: CASSWVHPGGYTF.

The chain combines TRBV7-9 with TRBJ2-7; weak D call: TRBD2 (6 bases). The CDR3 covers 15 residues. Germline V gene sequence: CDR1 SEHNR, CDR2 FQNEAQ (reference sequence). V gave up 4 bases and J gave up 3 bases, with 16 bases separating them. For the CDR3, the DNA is TGTGCCAGCAGCTCAACCGGGAGTGGAGTCTACGAGCAGTACTTC. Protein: CASSSTGSGVYEQYF.

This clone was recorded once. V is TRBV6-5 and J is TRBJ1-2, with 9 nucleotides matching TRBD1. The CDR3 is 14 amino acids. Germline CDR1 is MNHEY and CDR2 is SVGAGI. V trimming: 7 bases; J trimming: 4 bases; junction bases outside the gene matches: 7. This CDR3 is CASIRDRVFYGYTF. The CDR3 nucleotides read TGTGCCAGCATCCGGGACAGGGTATTCTATGGCTACACCTTC.

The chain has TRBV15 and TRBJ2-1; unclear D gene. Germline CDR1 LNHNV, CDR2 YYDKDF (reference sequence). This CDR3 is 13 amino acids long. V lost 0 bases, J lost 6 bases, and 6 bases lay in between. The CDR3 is CATSRDLSNEQFF. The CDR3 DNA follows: TGTGCCACCAGCAGAGATCTATCCAATGAGCAGTTCTTC.

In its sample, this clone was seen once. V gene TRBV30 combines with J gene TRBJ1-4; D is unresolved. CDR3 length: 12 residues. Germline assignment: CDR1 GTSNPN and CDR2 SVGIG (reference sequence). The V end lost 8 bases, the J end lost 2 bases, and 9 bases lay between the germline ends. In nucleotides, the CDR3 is TGTGCCCCAGGAATTACTAATGAAAAACTGTTTTTT. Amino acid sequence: CAPGITNEKLFF.

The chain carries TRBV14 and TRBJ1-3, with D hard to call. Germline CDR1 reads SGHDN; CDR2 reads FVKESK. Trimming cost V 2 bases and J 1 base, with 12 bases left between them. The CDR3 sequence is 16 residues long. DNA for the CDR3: TGTGCCAGCAGCCAACTGGAGGGCGCATCTGGAAACACCATATATTTT. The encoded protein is CASSQLEGASGNTIYF. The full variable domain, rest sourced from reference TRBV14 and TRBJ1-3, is EAGVTQFPSHSVIEKGQTVTLRCDPISGHDNLYWYRRVMGKEIKFLLHFVKESKQDESGMPNNRFLAERTGGTYSTLKVQPAELEDSGVYFCASSQLEGASGNTIYFGEGSWLTVV.